One and the same sample provided the 29 T cell receptor beta chains below, sequenced in a study of cytomegalovirus exposure and HLA in healthy donors. 13 Jbeta primers and 60 Vbeta primers were used for the PCR. Assay: immunoSEQ multiplex PCR; the TCRdb copy retains only in-frame clones and omits some. This sample has 150,000 or so clones, with about 80% found just once. The specimen was PBMCs. The receptor source for this set is a woman between 40 and 50 years old in good health and CMV-seronegative.

V gene TRBV4-3 combines with J gene TRBJ1-4; D gene unclear. The V end was cut by 1 base, the J end by 0 bases, with 6 bases between. Germline V gives CDR1 LGHNA, CDR2 YSLEER. The CDR3 is made up of 15 amino acids. CDR3: CASSQVRSTNEKLFF. CDR3 coding DNA: TGCGCCAGCAGCCAAGTCAGATCAACTAATGAAAAACTGTTTTTT.

A single count supports this clone. The chain carries TRBV9 and TRBJ1-1; perhaps TRBD1 as D (6 bases). The CDR3 consists of 15 residues. The germline gives CDR1 SGDLS, CDR2 YYNGEE. Trimming left V 4 bases short and J 3 bases short, with 16 bases between. The CDR3 spells CASSPQQGGDTEAFF. The CDR3 DNA follows: TGTGCCAGCAGCCCTCAACAGGGAGGGGACACTGAAGCTTTCTTT.

CDR3 sequence reads: CATVQGARFEQYF. The CDR3 DNA reads as TGTGCCACCGTACAGGGGGCCCGTTTCGAGCAGTACTTC. The chain is built from TRBV28 and TRBJ2-7, with 9 bases fitting TRBD1. The CDR3 is made up of 13 amino acids. The germline gives CDR1 MDHEN, CDR2 SYDVKM. Trimming removed 10 bases from V and 6 bases from J; junction bases left unmatched: 10.

V is TRBV15 and J is TRBJ2-5, with D maybe TRBD2 (6 bases). Trimming pared 3 bases from V and 5 bases from J, leaving 10 bases between. There are 13 residues in the CDR3. Per the germline V gene, CDR1 is LNHNV and CDR2 is YYDKDF (reference sequence). The CDR3 spells CATSRGGRETQYF. In DNA, the CDR3 is TGTGCCACCAGCAGGGGGGGTCGGGAGACCCAGTACTTC.

The rearrangement links TRBV28 to TRBJ2-4; no clear D. In germline, CDR1 is MDHEN, CDR2 SYDVKM. The CDR3 covers 14 residues. V lost 6 bases to trimming and J lost 2 bases, with 11 bases between them. The CDR3 region has the DNA TGTGCCAGCAGCCCGTTCGTCCCCAAAAACATTCAGTACTTC. It translates to CASSPFVPKNIQYF.

The chain joins TRBV10-2 to TRBJ2-1; D not certain. V was trimmed by 6 bases and J by 8 bases, leaving 8 bases between them. The CDR3 totals 11 residues. In germline, CDR1 is WSHSY, CDR2 SAAADI. CDR3 loop: CASRIIDEQFF. Written as DNA, the CDR3 is TGCGCCAGCAGAATAATCGATGAGCAGTTCTTC.

A word on this clone: The identical CDR3 is also encoded by other nucleotide sequences in the sample. The J gene is TRBJ1-3, the V gene TRBV28, with D hard to call. CDR1 and CDR2 from the germline V gene are MDHEN and SYDVKM. Trimming took off 2 bases at V and 0 bases at J, with 5 bases between the two ends. This CDR3 spans 14 amino acids. CDR3 region: CASSLGGSGNTIYF. For the CDR3, the DNA is TGTGCCAGCAGTTTAGGAGGCTCTGGAAACACCATATATTTT. Variable domain in full (rest from reference TRBV28 and TRBJ1-3): DVKVTQSSRYLVKRTGEKVFLECVQDMDHENMFWYRQDPGLGLRLIYFSYDVKMKEKGDIPEGYSVSREKKERFSLILESASTNQTSMYLCASSLGGSGNTIYFGEGSWLTVV.

The chain employs TRBV7-9 and TRBJ2-5, with 7 bases fitting TRBD1. Losses at the gene ends were 5 bases for V and 3 bases for J; bases not matched to a gene: 3. Per the germline V gene, CDR1 is SEHNR and CDR2 is FQNEAQ (reference sequence). The CDR3 extends over 13 amino acids. DNA for the CDR3: TGTGCCAGCAGCCGACAGGGAGAAGAGACCCAGTACTTC. Amino acids: CASSRQGEETQYF.

A few counts support this clone. This chain joins TRBV11-2 and TRBJ2-7; D remains ambiguous. V was clipped by 5 bases and J by 0 bases, with 11 bases between them. Germline V gene sequence: CDR1 SGHAT, CDR2 FQNNGV. The CDR3 extends over 14 amino acids. The CDR3 DNA reads as TGTGCCAGCAGCCCCGCCTCTAGCTCCTACGAGCAGTACTTC. Translating gives CASSPASSSYEQYF. Looking up the rest from reference TRBV11-2 and TRBJ2-7 gives the full variable domain: EAGVAQSPRYKIIEKRQSVAFWCNPISGHATLYWYQQILGQGPKLLIQFQNNGVVDDSQLPKDRFSAERLKGVDSTLKIQPAKLEDSAVYLCASSPASSSYEQYFGPGTRLTVT.

The CDR3 spells CASSRDRGITEAFF. DNA of the CDR3: TGTGCCAGCTCACGGGACAGGGGTATCACTGAAGCTTTCTTT. The rearrangement links TRBV18 to TRBJ1-1; 10 nucleotides align to TRBD1. The CDR3 spans 14 residues. The J segment lost 4 bases and the V segment lost 4 bases, leaving 3 bases of the junction unmatched. Germline V gene data show CDR1 as KGHSH and CDR2 as LQKENI.

This clone was recorded once. The chain uses TRBV19 and TRBJ1-1; 7 positions agree with TRBD1. The germline CDR1 and CDR2 sequences are LNHDA and SQIVND (reference sequence). Trimming took 5 bases from V and 1 from J; bases not matched to a gene: 7. The CDR3 extends over 15 amino acids. CDR3 DNA: TGTGCCAGTAGTCCCTCCGACAGGGCGAACACTGAAGCTTTCTTT. Translating gives CASSPSDRANTEAFF.

There are a few counts of this clone. This chain uses TRBV6-4 with TRBJ2-7; TRBD2 matches 12 bases. Germline V gene lookup returns CDR1 MRHNA and CDR2 SNTAGT. J gave up 3 bases and V 3 bases, and 12 bases lay outside the gene matches. CDR3 length: 18 residues. CDR3 sequence: CASSEGGLAGGWNYEQYF. In DNA, the CDR3 is TGTGCCAGCAGTGAAGGAGGGCTAGCGGGAGGGTGGAACTACGAGCAGTACTTC.

This chain uses TRBV6-4 with TRBJ1-6, with D maybe TRBD1 (5 bases). V was trimmed by 2 bases and J by 7 bases, leaving 12 bases between them. The CDR3 length is 15 residues. From germline, CDR1 is MRHNA and CDR2 SNTAGT. Written as DNA, the CDR3 is TGTGCCAGCAGTGACGGTCAGGGCCGAAATTCACCCCTCCACTTT. It yields the protein CASSDGQGRNSPLHF.

Details on this clone: The junction and the germline gene differ at one end; a read error may be behind it. The gene calls are TRBV5-1 and TRBJ2-4; tentatively, D is TRBD1 (6 bases). CDR1 and CDR2 from the germline V gene are SGHRS and YFSETQ. CDR3 length: 13 residues. The DNA for the CDR3 is TGCGCCAGCAGCTGGGACACGGGAAACAGTCAGTACTTC. Translating gives CASSWDTGNSQYF.

This clone was counted once. The genes are TRBV29-1 and TRBJ2-5; tentative D call: TRBD2 (5 bases). Germline V CDR1 and CDR2: SQVTM, ANQGSEA. V lost 1 base and J lost 2, with 11 bases in between. This CDR3 region has 14 residues. The CDR3 nucleotides are TGCAGCGTTGAAGCCCCGGGGAATCAAGAGACCCAGTACTTC. Translation gives CSVEAPGNQETQYF. Supplemented by reference TRBV29-1 and TRBJ2-5, the full variable domain reads SAVISQKPSRDICQRGTSLTIQCQVDSQVTMMFWYRQQPGQSLTLIATANQGSEATYESGFVIDKFPISRPNLTFSTLTVSNMSPEDSSIYLCSVEAPGNQETQYFGPGTRLLVL.

The CDR3, as DNA: TGTGCCAGCAGCCTGGGACAGAACTCCTACGAGCAGTACTTC. Its protein is CASSLGQNSYEQYF. The chain uses TRBV9 and TRBJ2-7; 7 positions agree with TRBD1. The length of the CDR3 is 14 residues. J lost 0 bases, V lost 4 bases, and 4 bases had no gene match. In germline, CDR1 is SGDLS, CDR2 YYNGEE.

The rearrangement joins TRBV10-3 to TRBJ2-5; 9 bases match TRBD1. The CDR3 consists of 13 residues. With 10 bases clipped from V and 7 bases from J, the junction kept 10 bases outside the gene matches. CDR1 ENHRY and CDR2 SYGVKD come from the germline V gene. The CDR3 spells CASEGTGTGTQYF. The CDR3, as DNA: TGTGCCAGCGAAGGGACAGGGACGGGGACCCAGTACTTC.

The genes are TRBV5-1 and TRBJ1-3; D possibly corresponds to TRBD1 (6 bases). Trimming took 0 bases from V and 7 from J, leaving 11 bases between them. The CDR3 extends over 14 amino acids. CDR1 SGHRS and CDR2 YFSETQ come from the germline V gene. The CDR3 DNA reads as TGCGCCAGCAGCTTGGGGACAGCCTCGAACACCATATATTTT. It specifies CASSLGTASNTIYF.

The chain links TRBV4-3 to TRBJ2-2; maybe TRBD1 (6 bases). V lost 0 bases to trimming and J lost 3 bases, with 11 bases between them. Germline lookup yields CDR1 LGHNA and CDR2 YSLEER. The CDR3 totals 16 residues. The CDR3 sequence is CASSQDNNRDTGELFF. The DNA for the CDR3 is TGCGCCAGCAGCCAAGATAACAACAGGGACACCGGGGAGCTGTTTTTT.

The chain uses TRBV11-2 and TRBJ2-7, with a possible D match to TRBD2 (5 bases). V was cut by 6 bases and J by 1 base, with 13 bases left in between. The CDR3 contains 14 residues. Germline lookup yields CDR1 SGHAT and CDR2 FQNNGV. CDR3 sequence (DNA): TGTGCCAGCAGTTACTTACGGGGTTCCTACGAGCAGTACTTC. Its protein product is CASSYLRGSYEQYF.

The chain joins TRBV7-9 to TRBJ2-3; D is undetermined. Trimming took 1 base from V and 8 from J, leaving 4 bases between them. This CDR3 region has 11 residues. CDR1 is SEHNR, CDR2 FQNEAQ, per germline (reference sequence). In nucleotides, the CDR3 is TGTGCCAGCAGCTTAGGGCCTACGCAGTATTTT. This translates into CASSLGPTQYF.

The chain uses TRBV9 and TRBJ1-4; TRBD1 might be the D (6 bases). This CDR3 comprises 15 residues. CDR1 and CDR2 (germline): SGDLS, YYNGEE. The V and J ends lost 2 bases and 8 bases respectively, with 16 bases between them. This CDR3 reads CASSVEGQYREKLFF. The CDR3 nucleotides are TGTGCCAGCAGCGTCGAGGGACAATATCGGGAAAAACTGTTTTTT. Combining the CDR3 with reference TRBV9 and TRBJ1-4 gives the whole variable domain DSGVTQTPKHLITATGQRVTLRCSPRSGDLSVYWYQQSLDQGLQFLIQYYNGEERAKGNILERFSAQQFPDLHSELNLSSLELGDSALYFCASSVEGQYREKLFFGSGTQLSVL.

This clone has only one observation. The V gene is TRBV21-1, the J gene TRBJ2-5; TRBD2 was called by the table and not checked on the DNA. TRBV21-1 is reported as a pseudogene. The CDR3 loop spans 15 amino acids. CDR3 DNA sequence: TGTGCCAGCAGCAAAGGGCGGGACTGGAAAGAGACCCAGTACTTC. Amino acids: CASSKGRDWKETQYF.

V usage is TRBV7-9 and J usage is TRBJ2-7, with D possibly TRBD2 on 6 matching bases. V was shortened by 4 bases and J by 0 bases, with 13 bases between the two germline ends. The CDR3 runs to 15 residues. CDR1 is SEHNR, CDR2 FQNEAQ, per germline (reference sequence). The CDR3 reads CASSSPEGNSYEQYF. CDR3 DNA: TGTGCCAGCAGCTCCCCGGAGGGTAACTCCTACGAGCAGTACTTC.

This clone was observed a handful of times. This rearrangement joins TRBV7-6 to TRBJ1-1; perhaps TRBD1 as D (5 bases). V was trimmed by 1 base and J by 1 base, leaving 7 bases between them. This CDR3 has 14 residues. The germline CDR1 and CDR2 sequences are SGHVS and FNYEAQ. The CDR3 DNA reads as TGTGCCAGCAGCTTAGTCGGGGGGAACACTGAAGCTTTCTTT. As protein: CASSLVGGNTEAFF.

CDR3 DNA sequence: TGTGCTAGTGGTTTCCTAGGGGGCTCGGTTGGCTACACCTTC. Residues: CASGFLGGSVGYTF. The J gene is TRBJ1-2, the V gene TRBV12-5, with 7 bases identical to TRBD1. Germline assignment: CDR1 LGHNT and CDR2 FRNRAP. The CDR3 extends over 14 amino acids. J was trimmed by 7 bases and V by 3 bases; bases with no gene match: 8.

The rearrangement links TRBV7-2 to TRBJ1-2; 7 bases map to TRBD1. With 6 bases clipped from V and 8 bases from J, the junction kept 9 bases outside the gene matches. The CDR3 is 13 amino acids. Germline values: CDR1 SGHTA, CDR2 FQGNSA. In nucleotides, the CDR3 is TGTGCCAGCAGTACCCGACAGGGCGGAGGCTACACCTTC. It codes for CASSTRQGGGYTF. The full variable domain, its missing parts supplied by reference TRBV7-2 and TRBJ1-2, is GAGVSQSPSNKVTEKGKDVELRCDPISGHTALYWYRQSLGQGLEFLIYFQGNSAPDKSGLPSDRFSAERTGGSVSTLTIQRTQQEDSAVYLCASSTRQGGGYTFGSGTRLTVV.

The CDR3 spells CASSLISGTGGPYGYTF. Written as DNA, the CDR3 is TGTGCCAGCAGCTTAATCTCCGGGACAGGGGGCCCTTATGGCTACACCTTC. The chain links TRBV11-2 to TRBJ1-2; 12 bases are a match to TRBD1. Germline CDR1 SGHAT, CDR2 FQNNGV. The CDR3 is 17 residues long. V was pared by 2 bases and J by 5 bases, with 9 bases of the junction left unmatched.

The CDR3 sequence is CASSHVAGVYEQYF. The CDR3 DNA is TGTGCCAGCAGTCATGTAGCGGGGGTCTACGAGCAGTACTTC. V gene TRBV7-2 combines with J gene TRBJ2-7; 9 bases map to TRBD2. The germline V gene has CDR1 SGHTA and CDR2 FQGNSA. The CDR3 sequence is 14 residues long. The V segment lost 6 bases and the J segment 3 bases; nucleotides outside the gene matches: 6.